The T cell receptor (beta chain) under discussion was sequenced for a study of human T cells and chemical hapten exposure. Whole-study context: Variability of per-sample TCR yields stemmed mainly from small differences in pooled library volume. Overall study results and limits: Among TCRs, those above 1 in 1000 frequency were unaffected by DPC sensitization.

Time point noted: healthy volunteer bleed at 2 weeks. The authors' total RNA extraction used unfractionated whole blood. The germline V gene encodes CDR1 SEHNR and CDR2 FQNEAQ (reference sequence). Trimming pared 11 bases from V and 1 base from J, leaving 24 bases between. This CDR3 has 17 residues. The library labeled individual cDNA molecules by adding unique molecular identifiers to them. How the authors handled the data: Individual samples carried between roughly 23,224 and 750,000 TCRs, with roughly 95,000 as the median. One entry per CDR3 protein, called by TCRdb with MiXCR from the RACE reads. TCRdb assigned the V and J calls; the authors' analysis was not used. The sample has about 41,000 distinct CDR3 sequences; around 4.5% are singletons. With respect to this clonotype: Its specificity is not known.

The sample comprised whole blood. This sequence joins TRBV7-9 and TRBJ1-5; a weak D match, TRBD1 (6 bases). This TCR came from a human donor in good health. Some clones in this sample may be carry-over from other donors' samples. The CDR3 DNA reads TGTGCCTCCGCCCAGGGGTTCAGGGGTCTAAGCAATCAGCCCCAGCATTTT. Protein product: CASAQGFRGLSNQPQHF.